This TCR beta chain was sequenced during a study of T cell repertoires in cytomegalovirus infection. The ends were cut back, 6 bases at V and 1 base at J, with 10 bases in the middle. The CDR3 length is 14 residues. Germline values: CDR1 MNHEY, CDR2 SVGEGT. TCRdb independently ran MiXCR on the reads; one entry per CDR3 protein. The repertoire holds 450,000 to 650,000 distinct CDR3 sequences, with more than 25% as singletons. This TCR was recovered from a human donor in good health (CMV status not recorded). Some clones in this sample may be carry-over from other donors' samples. The chain joins TRBV6-2 or TRBV6-3 to TRBJ1-5, with D possibly matching TRBD1 (5 bases). Sequencing input: PBMCs. CDR3: CASRPGRSNQPQHF. CDR3 sequence (DNA): TGTGCCAGCAGGCCAGGGAGGAGCAATCAGCCCCAGCATTTT.